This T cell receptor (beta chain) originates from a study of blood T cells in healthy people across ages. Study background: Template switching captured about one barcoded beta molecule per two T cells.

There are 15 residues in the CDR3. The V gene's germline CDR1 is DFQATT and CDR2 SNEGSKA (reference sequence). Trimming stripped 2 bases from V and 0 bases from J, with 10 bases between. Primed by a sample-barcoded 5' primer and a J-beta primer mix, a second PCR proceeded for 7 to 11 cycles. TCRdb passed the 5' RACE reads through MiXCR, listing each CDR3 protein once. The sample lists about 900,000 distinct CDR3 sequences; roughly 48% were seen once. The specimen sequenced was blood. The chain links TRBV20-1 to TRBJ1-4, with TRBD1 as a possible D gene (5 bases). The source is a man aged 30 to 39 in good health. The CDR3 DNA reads TGCAGTGCTAGATCCCCAGGGACAACTAATGAAAAACTGTTTTTT. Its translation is CSARSPGTTNEKLFF.